The 18 T cell receptor beta chains in this list originate from one sample, sequenced in a study of identical twins. MiXCR, applied by TCRdb to the 5' RACE reads, yields one record per CDR3 protein. The sample lists 550,000 to 800,000 distinct CDR3 sequences; about 7% were seen once. In addition, the sample was reused for a study of yellow fever vaccine responses in identical twins.

Sequencing was performed on PBMCs. These receptors came from a woman under 30 in good health.

The genes are TRBV10-2 and TRBJ2-7, with D maybe TRBD1 (6 bases). In germline, CDR1 is WSHSY, CDR2 SAAADI. This CDR3 is 15 amino acids long. V lost 2 bases and J lost 4, with 15 bases in between. CDR3 sequence: CASSERQAGFYEQYV. The CDR3 nucleotides are TGCGCCAGCAGTGAGCGACAGGCTGGATTTTACGAGCAGTACGTC.

In this sample, this clonotype turned up many times. The rearrangement links TRBV5-1 to TRBJ2-5; 15 nucleotides agree with TRBD2. CDR3 size: 17 residues. CDR1 and CDR2 from the germline V gene are SGHRS and YFSETQ. The V and J ends lost 0 bases and 4 bases, in that order; junction bases with no gene match: 4. This CDR3 reads CASSLGPGLAGGETQYF. In DNA, the CDR3 is TGCGCCAGCAGCTTGGGCCCGGGACTAGCGGGAGGAGAGACCCAGTACTTC.

This clonotype occurred a few times. The V and J genes are TRBV20-1 and TRBJ2-7; perhaps TRBD2 as D (6 bases). V lost 3 bases, J lost 2 bases, and 14 bases lay in between. This CDR3 is built from 14 residues. The germline gives CDR1 DFQATT, CDR2 SNEGSKA (reference sequence). The CDR3 coding sequence is TGCAGTGCTAGTGGGGGGTCGCCAGCCTACGAGCAGTACTTC. It encodes CSASGGSPAYEQYF.

The rearrangement joins TRBV10-2 to TRBJ1-5; maybe TRBD1 (6 bases). V was pared by 4 bases and J by 3 bases, with 10 bases between. CDR3 length equals 14 residues. CDR1 is WSHSY, CDR2 SAAADI, per germline. Here the CDR3 reads CASSGQGYNQPQHF. As DNA, the CDR3 is TGCGCCAGCAGTGGGCAGGGGTACAATCAGCCCCAGCATTTT.

The chain couples TRBV7-9 to TRBJ1-1; tentatively, D is TRBD1 (5 bases). This CDR3 has 13 residues. Germline CDR1 SEHNR, CDR2 FQNEAQ (reference sequence). The V end was cut by 8 bases, the J end by 3 bases, with 13 bases between. CDR3 bases: TGTGCCAGCTCGGGCCCGGGGGACACTGAAGCTTTCTTT. Amino acid sequence: CASSGPGDTEAFF.

This clonotype was seen many times. This rearrangement joins TRBV10-3 to TRBJ1-5; 7 bases fit TRBD1. The CDR3 is 15 amino acids. Trimming cost V 6 bases and J 0 bases; bases outside gene matches: 5. Germline V CDR1 and CDR2: ENHRY, SYGVKD. The CDR3 DNA reads as TGTGCCATCAGGGATGGGACAGCTAGCAATCAGCCCCAGCATTTT. Protein sequence: CAIRDGTASNQPQHF.

J is TRBJ2-7 and V is TRBV29-1; TRBD1 agrees at 7 bases. The CDR3 sequence is 16 residues long. Germline lookup yields CDR1 SQVTM and CDR2 ANQGSEA. After removal of 3 bases from V and 0 bases from J, the junction contained 11 bases not matched to a gene. The CDR3 nucleotides read TGCAGCGTTGATAATGGTAAGGGACAGAGCTCCTACGAGCAGTACTTC. Translated, it gives CSVDNGKGQSSYEQYF.

The chain combines TRBV20-1 with TRBJ2-1, with TRBD2 matching 9 bases. Germline V gene lookup returns CDR1 DFQATT and CDR2 SNEGSKA (reference sequence). Trimming removed 6 bases from V and 2 bases from J; junction bases left unmatched: 5. The CDR3 runs to 14 residues. CDR3 bases: TGCAGTGCCCCAGCGGGGGGTACCTACAATGAGCAGTTCTTC. Protein product: CSAPAGGTYNEQFF.

This clonotype was counted at least ten times. The chain has TRBV7-6 and TRBJ1-5; tentative D call: TRBD1 (5 bases). Germline V gene sequence: CDR1 SGHVS, CDR2 FNYEAQ. The CDR3 loop spans 15 amino acids. Trimming cost V 0 bases and J 3 bases, with 9 bases left between them. Here the CDR3 DNA reads TGTGCCAGCAGCTTAGCTCAGGGCGACAATCAGCCCCAGCATTTT. This encodes CASSLAQGDNQPQHF.

The V and J genes are TRBV5-6 and TRBJ1-1; no definite D call. Germline values: CDR1 SGHDT, CDR2 YYEEEE. CDR3 length equals 13 residues. Trimming cost V 0 bases and J 6 bases, with 9 bases left between them. The CDR3 nucleotides are TGTGCCAGCAGCTTGGGGTTTAACGCTGAAGCTTTCTTT. Protein product: CASSLGFNAEAFF.

In this sample, this clonotype turned up a few times. This sequence joins TRBV5-1 and TRBJ2-5; D might be TRBD2 (6 bases). CDR3 length: 16 amino acids. CDR1 is SGHRS and CDR2 is YFSETQ in the germline V gene. V was cut by 5 bases and J by 4 bases, with 21 bases left in between. DNA for the CDR3: TGCGCCAGCAGTTACTACTCCGGGACTTACACAGAGACCCAGTACTTC. Translating gives CASSYYSGTYTETQYF.

In its sample, this clonotype was seen a few times. CDR3 protein: CASSVRVSTDTQYF. In nucleotides, the CDR3 is TGTGCCAGCAGCGTCCGCGTGAGCACAGATACGCAGTATTTT. The V gene is TRBV7-8, the J gene TRBJ2-3, with D uncertain. This CDR3 region has 14 residues. With 5 bases removed from V and 0 bases from J, the gap between germline ends came to 9 bases. Germline V gene data show CDR1 as SGHVS and CDR2 as FQNEAQ.

This clonotype occurred many times. The chain employs TRBV5-1 and TRBJ2-3, with TRBD2 as a possible D gene (5 bases). Germline assignment: CDR1 SGHRS and CDR2 YFSETQ. The CDR3 extends over 15 amino acids. The V gene lost 4 bases and the J gene lost 0 bases, with 12 bases spanning the gap. CDR3 loop: CASSLSAQSTDTQYF. The DNA of the CDR3 is TGCGCCAGCAGCCTTAGCGCCCAAAGCACAGATACGCAGTATTTT. The whole variable domain, filled in from reference TRBV5-1 and TRBJ2-3, reads KAGVTQTPRYLIKTRGQQVTLSCSPISGHRSVSWYQQTPGQGLQFLFEYFSETQRNKGNFPGRFSGRQFSNSRSEMNVSTLELGDSALYLCASSLSAQSTDTQYFGPGTRLTVL.

This clonotype was recorded a few times. The rearrangement joins TRBV6-1 to TRBJ1-6; 7 positions match TRBD1. V shed 7 bases, J shed 9 bases, and the junction held 15 bases outside the gene matches. Germline lookup yields CDR1 MNHNS and CDR2 SASEGT. This CDR3 comprises 16 residues. Here the CDR3 reads CASTPLSAGGSSPLHF. The DNA of the CDR3 is TGTGCCAGCACCCCATTATCGGCAGGGGGGAGTTCACCCCTCCACTTT.

Many counts were recorded for this clonotype. The CDR3, as DNA: TGCGCCAGCAGTCCTTCCGGGGCGGGAGGACAAGAGACCCAGTACTTC. Protein product: CASSPSGAGGQETQYF. The chain has TRBV5-1 and TRBJ2-5, with TRBD2 matching over 8 bases. This CDR3 comprises 16 residues. V shed 5 bases, J shed 2 bases, and the junction held 11 bases outside the gene matches. From germline, CDR1 is SGHRS and CDR2 YFSETQ.

The chain joins TRBV6-2 or TRBV6-3 to TRBJ2-7; 9 positions agree with TRBD2. Germline CDR1 MNHEY, CDR2 SVGEGT. V dropped 0 bases and J dropped 3; count of bases not matched to a gene: 9. The CDR3 covers 17 residues. CDR3 sequence (DNA): TGTGCCAGCAGTTACTCGATTTCCAGCGGGGGGTACTACGAGCAGTACGTC. As protein: CASSYSISSGGYYEQYV.

This clonotype was observed many times. The chain uses TRBV6-1 and TRBJ1-1, with 7 bases aligning to TRBD1. V was pared by 5 bases and J by 6 bases, with 15 bases of the junction left unmatched. This CDR3 contains 16 residues. Germline lookup yields CDR1 MNHNS and CDR2 SASEGT. The CDR3 region is CASSRDREVFTPEAFF. The CDR3 nucleotides are TGTGCCAGCAGTCGAGACAGGGAGGTCTTCACGCCTGAAGCTTTCTTT.

This sequence joins TRBV14 and TRBJ2-3; D is undetermined. Per germline, CDR1 SGHDN and CDR2 FVKESK. This CDR3 comprises 16 residues. V lost 0 bases and J 8 bases, leaving 18 bases between the germline ends. CDR3 nucleotide sequence: TGTGCCAGCAGCCAAGATCTGGCAACTCGGTGGCCTACGCAGTATTTT. Translating it yields CASSQDLATRWPTQYF. Full variable domain (missing parts from reference TRBV14 and TRBJ2-3): EAGVTQFPSHSVIEKGQTVTLRCDPISGHDNLYWYRRVMGKEIKFLLHFVKESKQDESGMPNNRFLAERTGGTYSTLKVQPAELEDSGVYFCASSQDLATRWPTQYFGPGTRLTVL.